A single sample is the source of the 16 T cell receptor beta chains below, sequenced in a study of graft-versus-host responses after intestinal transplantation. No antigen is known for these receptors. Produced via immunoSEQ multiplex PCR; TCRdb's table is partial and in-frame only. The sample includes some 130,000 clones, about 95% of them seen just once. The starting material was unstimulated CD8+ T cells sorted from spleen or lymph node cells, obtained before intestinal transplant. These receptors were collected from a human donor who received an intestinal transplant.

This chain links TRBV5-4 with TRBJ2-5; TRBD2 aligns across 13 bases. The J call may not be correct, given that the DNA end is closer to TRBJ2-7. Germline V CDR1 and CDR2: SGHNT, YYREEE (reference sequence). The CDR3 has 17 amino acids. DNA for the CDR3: TGTGCCAGCAGCTACGGGACTAGCGGGATTCGGTACTACGAGCAGTACTTC. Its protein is CASSYGTSGIRYYEQYF.

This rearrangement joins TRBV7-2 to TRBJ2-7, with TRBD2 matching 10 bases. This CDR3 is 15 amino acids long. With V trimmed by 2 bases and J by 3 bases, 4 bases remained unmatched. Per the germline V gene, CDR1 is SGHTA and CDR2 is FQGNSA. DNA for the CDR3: TGTGCCAGCAGCTTATCAGGACTAGCGGTCTACGAGCAGTACTTC. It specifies CASSLSGLAVYEQYF.

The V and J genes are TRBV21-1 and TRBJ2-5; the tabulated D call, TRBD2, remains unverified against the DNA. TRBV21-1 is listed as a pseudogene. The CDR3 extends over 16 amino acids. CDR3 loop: CASSKIRGLVRQTQYF. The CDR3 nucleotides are TGTGCCAGCAGCAAAATCCGGGGACTCGTCCGGCAGACCCAGTACTTC.

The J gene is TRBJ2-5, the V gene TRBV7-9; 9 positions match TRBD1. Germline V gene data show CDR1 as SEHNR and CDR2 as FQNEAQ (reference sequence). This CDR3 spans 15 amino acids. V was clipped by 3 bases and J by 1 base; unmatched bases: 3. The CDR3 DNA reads TGTGCCAGCAGCTTCTTGGACAGGGGCCAAGAGACCCAGTACTTC. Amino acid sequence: CASSFLDRGQETQYF.

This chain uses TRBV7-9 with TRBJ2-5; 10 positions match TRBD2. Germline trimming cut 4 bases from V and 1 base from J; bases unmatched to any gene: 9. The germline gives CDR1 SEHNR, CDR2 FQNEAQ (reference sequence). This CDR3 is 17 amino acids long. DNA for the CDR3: TGTGCCAGCAGCTCCGGGACGTCTAGCGGGAGCCAAGAGACCCAGTACTTC. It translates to CASSSGTSSGSQETQYF.

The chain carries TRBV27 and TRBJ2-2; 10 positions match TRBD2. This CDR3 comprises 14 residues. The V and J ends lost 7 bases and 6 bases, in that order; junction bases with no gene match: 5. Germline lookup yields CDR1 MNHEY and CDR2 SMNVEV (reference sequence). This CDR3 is CASTSGRAAGELFF. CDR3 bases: TGTGCCAGCACCAGCGGGAGGGCCGCCGGGGAGCTGTTTTTT.

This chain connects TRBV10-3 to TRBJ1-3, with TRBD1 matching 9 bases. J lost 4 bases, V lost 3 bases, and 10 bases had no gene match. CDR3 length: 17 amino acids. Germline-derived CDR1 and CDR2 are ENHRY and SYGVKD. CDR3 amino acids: CAISEGPGQGAGNTIYF. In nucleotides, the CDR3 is TGTGCCATCAGTGAAGGACCGGGACAGGGTGCCGGAAACACCATATATTTT.

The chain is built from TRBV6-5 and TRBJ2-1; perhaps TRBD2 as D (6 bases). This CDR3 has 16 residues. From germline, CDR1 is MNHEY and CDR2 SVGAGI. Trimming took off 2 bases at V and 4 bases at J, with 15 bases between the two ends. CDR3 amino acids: CASSYSGSNLYNEQFF. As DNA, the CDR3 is TGTGCCAGCAGTTACAGCGGGTCAAACCTTTACAATGAGCAGTTCTTC.

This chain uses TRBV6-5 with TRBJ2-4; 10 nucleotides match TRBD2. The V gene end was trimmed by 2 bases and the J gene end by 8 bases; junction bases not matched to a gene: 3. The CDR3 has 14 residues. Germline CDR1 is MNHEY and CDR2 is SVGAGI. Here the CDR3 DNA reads TGTGCCAGCAGTTACGCTAGCGGGAGTGACATTCAGTACTTC. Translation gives CASSYASGSDIQYF.

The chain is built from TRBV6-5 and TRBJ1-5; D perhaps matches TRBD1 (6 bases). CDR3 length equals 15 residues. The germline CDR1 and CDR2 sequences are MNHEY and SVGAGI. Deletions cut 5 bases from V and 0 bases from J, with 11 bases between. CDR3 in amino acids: CASSTGDISNQPQHF. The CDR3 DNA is TGTGCCAGCAGTACGGGGGACATTAGCAATCAGCCCCAGCATTTT.

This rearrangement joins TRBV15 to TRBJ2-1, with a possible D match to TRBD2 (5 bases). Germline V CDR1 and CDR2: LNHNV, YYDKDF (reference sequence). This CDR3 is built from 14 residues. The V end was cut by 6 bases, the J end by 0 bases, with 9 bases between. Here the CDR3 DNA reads TGTGCCACCAGTGAGCGGAGCTCCTACAATGAGCAGTTCTTC. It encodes CATSERSSYNEQFF. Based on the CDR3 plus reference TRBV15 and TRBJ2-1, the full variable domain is DAMVIQNPRYQVTQFGKPVTLSCSQTLNHNVMYWYQQKSSQAPKLLFHYYDKDFNNEADTPDNFQSRRPNTSFCFLDIRSPGLGDTAMYLCATSERSSYNEQFFGPGTRLTVL.

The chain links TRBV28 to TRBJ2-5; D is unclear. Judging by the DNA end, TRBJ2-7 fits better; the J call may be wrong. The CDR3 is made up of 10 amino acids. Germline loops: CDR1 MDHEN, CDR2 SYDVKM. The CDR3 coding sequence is TGTGCCAGCAGACGGAACGAGCAGTACTTC. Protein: CASRRNEQYF.

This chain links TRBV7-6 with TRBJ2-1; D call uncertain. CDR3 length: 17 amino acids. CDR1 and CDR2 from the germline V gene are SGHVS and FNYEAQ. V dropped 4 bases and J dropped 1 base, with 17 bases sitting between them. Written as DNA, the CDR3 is TGTGCCAGCAGCTGGGATCCTATTAGGTCATCCTACAATGAGCAGTTCTTC. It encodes CASSWDPIRSSYNEQFF.

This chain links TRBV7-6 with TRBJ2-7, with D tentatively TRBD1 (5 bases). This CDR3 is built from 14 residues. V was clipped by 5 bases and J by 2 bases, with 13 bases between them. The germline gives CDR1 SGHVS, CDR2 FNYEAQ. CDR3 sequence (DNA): TGTGCCAGCAGCGTTAACCAGGGTACCTACGAGCAGTACTTC. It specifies CASSVNQGTYEQYF.

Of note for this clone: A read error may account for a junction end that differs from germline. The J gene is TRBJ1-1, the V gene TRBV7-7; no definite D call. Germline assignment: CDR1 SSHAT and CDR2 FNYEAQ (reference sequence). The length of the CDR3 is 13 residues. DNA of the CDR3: TGTGCTAGCAGCTTAGAACTGAACACTGAAGCTTTCTTT. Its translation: CASSLELNTEAFF. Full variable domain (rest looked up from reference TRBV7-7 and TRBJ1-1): GAGVSQSPRYKVTKRGQDVTLRCDPISSHATLYWYQQALGQGPEFLTYFNYEAQPDKSGLPSDRFSAERPEGSISTLTIQRTEQRDSAMYRCASSLELNTEAFFGQGTRLTVV.

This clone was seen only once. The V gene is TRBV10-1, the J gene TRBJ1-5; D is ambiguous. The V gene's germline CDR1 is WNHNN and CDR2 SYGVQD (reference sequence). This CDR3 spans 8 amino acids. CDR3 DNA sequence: TGCGCTTATCAGCCCCAGCATTTT. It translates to CAYQPQHF.